This paragraph reports one T cell receptor beta chain. Its antigen is currently unknown. Using its own MiXCR run on the reads, TCRdb lists one record per CDR3 protein. Here the sample spans 900,000 to 950,000 distinct CDR3 sequences, around 29% being singletons. This sample stems from a study of T cell repertoires in cytomegalovirus infection. Across the study: Recently described HLA-C-restricted plus well-studied HLA-B-restricted CMV epitopes were used. Public TCR beta signatures were indicative of both CMV infection and a matching HLA type. Study-wide results and caveats: HLA-C-restricted CMV-specific TCR beta clonotypes prevailed in the ex vivo response. CMV carriers having the relevant HLA were flagged by cumulative public TCR beta family frequency.

This CDR3 contains 15 residues. From germline, CDR1 is SGHDT and CDR2 YYEEEE. Trimming at V came to 3 bases and at J to 5 bases, leaving 8 bases not matched to a gene. The genes are TRBV5-6 and TRBJ2-7, with 10 bases lining up with TRBD1. The receptor comes from a human donor in good health (CMV status not recorded). Some clones in this sample may be carry-over from other donors' samples. Source: cultured CD8+ T cells from PBMCs, taken from culture after CMV antigen stimulation. For the CDR3, the DNA is TGTGCCAGCAGCTCTTGGACAGGGGGATTGAACGAGCAGTACTTC. This translates into CASSSWTGGLNEQYF.